A selection of T cell receptor beta chains follows, all from one sample in a study of T cells in Graves' hyperthyroidism and ophthalmopathy. TCRdb redid the calling of the multiplex PCR reads with MiXCR, one entry per CDR3 protein. The sample records around 520,000 distinct CDR3 sequences, 14% being singletons. The sample consisted of blood. The source is a woman between 40 and 55 years old with Graves' hyperthyroidism. CDR3s include the opening cysteine and the closing phenylalanine or tryptophan. D genes are given only for firm matches. Only some rows state a clone size, as once, few, many or a class for expanded clones.

j_call	d_call	cdr3_length	clone_size	v_call	cdr3_aa	cdr3_nt
TRBJ2-3	NA	14	many	TRBV27	CASSWGGQSDTQYF	TGTGCCAGCAGTTGGGGCGGACAGTCAGATACGCAGTATTTT
TRBJ2-5	NA	14	many	TRBV29-1	CSVEDGVFQETQYF	TGCAGCGTTGAAGATGGGGTCTTTCAAGAGACCCAGTACTTC
TRBJ2-3	TRBD2	20	many	TRBV20-1	CSADPGTGGTSGRFTDTQYF	TGCAGTGCTGACCCCGGGACAGGAGGAACTAGCGGGAGGTTCACAGATACGCAGTATTTT
TRBJ2-2	NA	14	many	TRBV2	CASSPTGYTGELFF	TGTGCCAGCAGTCCGACAGGTTACACCGGGGAGCTGTTTTTT
TRBJ1-2	NA	12	few	TRBV5-8	CASRSDRHGYTF	TGTGCCAGCAGGTCGGACAGACACGGCTACACCTTC
TRBJ2-3	NA	16	many	TRBV7-6	CASSSNRDIRADTQYF	TGTGCCAGCAGCTCGAACCGGGACATTCGGGCAGATACGCAGTATTTT
TRBJ1-2	TRBD1	17	many	TRBV6-1	CASRQTWDRTTNYGYTF	TGTGCCAGCAGACAAACTTGGGACAGGACTACTAACTATGGCTACACCTTC
TRBJ1-1	NA	14	many	TRBV12-3/TRBV12-4	CASSFVVMNTEAFF	TGTGCCAGCAGTTTTGTGGTCATGAACACTGAAGCTTTCTTT
TRBJ1-4	NA	14	NA	TRBV13	CASSRSGENEKLFF	TGTGCCAGCAGCCGTTCGGGGGAGAATGAAAAACTGTTTTTT
TRBJ1-4	NA	13	NA	TRBV7-9	CASSLRWNEKLFF	TGTGCCAGCAGCTTAAGGTGGAATGAAAAACTGTTTTTT
TRBJ1-2	NA	12	NA	TRBV15	CATSKGREGYTF	TGTGCCACCAGCAAAGGGAGGGAAGGCTACACCTTC
TRBJ2-3	NA	18	many	TRBV10-3	CAISESTLGRGTTDTQYF	TGTGCCATCAGTGAGTCGACCCTAGGGCGGGGAACGACAGATACGCAGTATTTT
TRBJ2-7	TRBD2	15	many	TRBV5-6	CASSLAAGGPYEQYF	TGTGCCAGCAGCTTGGCTGCGGGAGGGCCTTACGAGCAGTACTTC
TRBJ1-2	NA	16	many	TRBV20-1	CSARTPLQQANYGYTF	TGCAGTGCTAGAACCCCCCTCCAGCAGGCTAACTATGGCTACACCTTC
TRBJ2-5	NA	13	many	TRBV2	CASSMNNPETQYF	TGTGCCAGCAGCATGAATAACCCGGAGACCCAGTACTTC
TRBJ1-3	NA	13	many	TRBV10-2	CASSADSGNTIYF	TGCGCCAGCAGCGCAGACTCTGGAAACACCATATATTTT
TRBJ2-7	TRBD1	14	many	TRBV28	CASSPRDRVGEQYF	TGTGCCAGCAGTCCCCGGGACAGGGTGGGGGAGCAGTACTTC
TRBJ2-5	NA	15	once	TRBV9	CASSPGRGWQETQYF	TGTGCCAGCAGCCCAGGGAGGGGGTGGCAAGAGACCCAGTACTTC
TRBJ2-2	TRBD1	15	NA	TRBV5-1	CASRFDRVHPGELFF	TGCGCCAGCAGATTCGACAGGGTTCATCCAGGGGAGCTGTTTTTT
TRBJ2-1	TRBD2	15	many	TRBV20-1	CSASSPGLAGAEQFF	TGCAGTGCTAGCTCCCCGGGACTAGCGGGAGCTGAGCAGTTCTTC
TRBJ2-7	NA	11	many	TRBV28	CASSSDYEQYF	TGTGCCAGCAGCTCCGACTACGAGCAGTACTTC
TRBJ2-7	TRBD2	14	once	TRBV7-9	CASSEAGELNEQYF	TGTGCCAGCAGCGAAGCGGGAGAGTTAAACGAGCAGTACTTC
TRBJ1-5	NA	16	few	TRBV12-3/TRBV12-4	CASSALQREGNQPQHF	TGTGCCAGCAGTGCTTTACAGAGAGAGGGCAATCAGCCCCAGCATTTT
TRBJ2-4	NA	14	NA	TRBV9	CASSVDGAKNIQYF	TGTGCCAGCAGCGTAGACGGGGCCAAAAACATTCAGTACTTC
TRBJ2-1	TRBD2	13	many	TRBV30	CATHSGSWNEQFF	TGTGCCACCCATAGCGGGAGTTGGAATGAGCAGTTCTTC
TRBJ2-2	TRBD2	16	few	TRBV20-1	CSARPSGERYTGELFF	TGCAGTGCTCGTCCTAGCGGAGAGCGTTACACCGGGGAGCTGTTTTTT
TRBJ2-3	TRBD2	16	NA	TRBV14	CASSTLAGVAVDTQYF	TGTGCCAGCAGCACGCTAGCGGGAGTTGCGGTAGATACGCAGTATTTT
TRBJ2-5	NA	12	few	TRBV30	CASSILGETQYF	TGTGCCAGTAGTATCCTAGGGGAGACCCAGTACTTC
TRBJ2-2	NA	16	many	TRBV5-1	CASSLSGQSNTGELFF	TGCGCCAGCAGCTTGTCGGGACAATCGAACACCGGGGAGCTGTTTTTT
TRBJ2-7	NA	16	few	TRBV3-1	CASSQEGGRAIAEQYF	TGTGCCAGCAGCCAAGAAGGCGGCAGGGCAATTGCCGAGCAGTACTTC
TRBJ1-4	NA	13	few	TRBV6-1	CASRTEKNEKLFF	TGTGCCAGCAGAACAGAGAAAAATGAAAAACTGTTTTTT
TRBJ2-7	NA	12	NA	TRBV10-2	CASGSSFYEQYF	TGCGCCAGCGGAAGCAGCTTCTACGAGCAGTACTTC
TRBJ2-3	NA	12	few	TRBV9	CASSVRDRTQYF	TGTGCCAGCAGCGTCCGGGACCGCACGCAGTATTTT
TRBJ1-5	NA	15	NA	TRBV7-2	CASSQGRRSNQPQHF	TGTGCCAGCAGTCAGGGGCGCCGCAGCAATCAGCCCCAGCATTTT
TRBJ2-3	TRBD2	16	few	TRBV27	CASSLSGLAGADTQYF	TGTGCCAGCAGTTTATCGGGACTAGCGGGGGCAGATACGCAGTATTTT
TRBJ1-6	NA	13	many	TRBV2	CASSEEASSPLHF	TGTGCCAGCAGTGAAGAGGCGTCTTCACCCCTCCACTTT
TRBJ2-5	NA	14	NA	TRBV24-1	CATSEPHGGETQYF	TGTGCCACCAGTGAGCCCCATGGAGGAGAGACCCAGTACTTC
TRBJ2-7	TRBD1	15	few	TRBV7-8	CASSLIGQGTYEQYF	TGTGCCAGCAGCTTAATAGGACAGGGGACCTACGAGCAGTACTTC
TRBJ1-5	NA	14	few	TRBV6-1	CASRAGISNQPQHF	TGTGCCAGCAGGGCAGGAATTAGCAATCAGCCCCAGCATTTT
TRBJ2-3	NA	11	NA	TRBV10-1	CASGCTDTQYF	TGCGCCAGCGGTTGCACAGATACGCAGTATTTT
TRBJ2-1	NA	13	many	TRBV20-1	CSARRWQGNEQFF	TGCAGTGCTAGAAGGTGGCAGGGGAATGAGCAGTTCTTC
TRBJ2-1	TRBD2	20	many	TRBV3-1	CASSQERDPGLAGAYNEQFF	TGTGCCAGCAGCCAAGAAAGGGACCCGGGACTAGCGGGAGCCTACAATGAGCAGTTCTTC
TRBJ1-5	NA	14	many	TRBV20-1	CSARLPGQMTPEHF	TGCAGTGCTCGTCTTCCGGGGCAAATGACCCCGGAGCATTTT
TRBJ1-2	NA	14	few	TRBV3-1	CASSLEYRDYGYTF	TGTGCCAGCAGCTTAGAATACAGGGACTATGGCTACACCTTC
TRBJ2-4	TRBD2	18	many	TRBV20-1	CSARDEGTSGLAKNIQYF	TGCAGTGCTAGAGATGAGGGGACTAGCGGTCTAGCCAAAAACATTCAGTACTTC
TRBJ1-1	NA	14	NA	TRBV4-1	CASSQATMNTEAFF	TGCGCCAGCAGCCAAGCGACCATGAACACTGAAGCTTTCTTT
TRBJ2-2	TRBD1	16	many	TRBV28	CASSLWTGGNTGELFF	TGTGCCAGCAGTCTCTGGACAGGGGGGAACACCGGGGAGCTGTTTTTT
TRBJ2-1	TRBD2	17	many	TRBV5-1	CASSLESAGGVHNEQFF	TGCGCCAGCAGCTTGGAGTCGGCGGGAGGTGTCCACAATGAGCAGTTCTTC
TRBJ2-3	TRBD2	15	many	TRBV19	CASNVAGGPADTQYF	TGTGCCAGTAATGTAGCGGGAGGGCCTGCAGATACGCAGTATTTT
TRBJ2-7	TRBD2	18	many	TRBV6-2/TRBV6-3	CASSPQRTSGDYPYEQYF	TGTGCCAGCAGTCCCCAACGGACTAGCGGGGACTATCCCTACGAGCAGTACTTC
TRBJ2-3	TRBD1	14	many	TRBV15	CATSGRDRTDTQYF	TGTGCCACCAGCGGCCGGGACAGGACAGATACGCAGTATTTT
TRBJ1-1	TRBD1	14	many	TRBV10-3	CAVAGTGPNTEAFF	TGTGCCGTTGCCGGGACAGGACCGAACACTGAAGCTTTCTTT
TRBJ2-3	NA	14	many	TRBV27	CASSLGLAADTQYF	TGTGCCAGCAGTTTAGGGCTAGCTGCCGATACGCAGTATTTT
TRBJ2-1	NA	15	many	TRBV2	CASIRTDFSYNEQFF	TGTGCCAGCATTAGGACCGACTTTTCCTACAATGAGCAGTTCTTC